This T cell receptor (beta chain) was sequenced during a study of T cells in Graves' hyperthyroidism and ophthalmopathy. Authors of the study amplified TCR beta CDR3 regions from RNA transcripts. HTBI primers were used for first-round RT-PCR of the TCR CDR3. In TCRdb, the multiplex PCR reads were re-called with MiXCR into one record per CDR3 protein. The table includes approximately 420,000 distinct CDR3 sequences, around 15% detected once. Findings and caveats of the study: Most expanded thyroid clonotypes above 0.001 also appeared in blood.

Concerning this clonotype: No antigen is known for it.

No progression to ophthalmopathy during 18 months of follow-up defined stable disease. Diagnostic decisions used clinical symptoms, serum thyroxine and TRAb, thyroid ultrasound and orbital computed tomography. 10 ml of fresh peripheral blood supplied the PBMCs. The CDR3 runs to 13 residues. CDR1 and CDR2 (germline): DFQATT, SNEGSKA (reference sequence). Trimming shortened V by 4 bases and J by 3 bases, and 12 bases separated the two germline ends. V usage is TRBV20-1 and J usage is TRBJ1-1; tentative D call: TRBD1 (5 bases). The receptor was derived from a woman in her late teens or twenties with Graves' hyperthyroidism. The source material was blood. The CDR3 sequence is CSATSRVDTEAFF. CDR3 nucleotide sequence: TGCAGTGCTACCTCCAGGGTTGACACTGAAGCTTTCTTT.